This TCR beta chain was retrieved from a study of cytomegalovirus exposure and HLA in healthy donors. The CDR3 extends over 13 amino acids. Germline CDR1 reads ENHRY; CDR2 reads SYGVKD. The V and J ends lost 8 bases and 8 bases respectively, with 18 bases between them. It was with 60 Vbeta and 13 Jbeta primers that the PCR ran. This table comes from immunoSEQ multiplex PCR, and its TCRdb copy is limited to in-frame clones, with some not included. Among around 170,000 clones listed, approximately 85% were seen once. The genes are TRBV10-3 and TRBJ1-1; possible D gene TRBD1, 6 bases. The sequence derives from a young woman in good health and CMV-seronegative. The sequenced sample consisted of PBMCs. CDR3: CAIGVGTSEEAFF. The CDR3 nucleotides read TGTGCCATCGGCGTTGGGACAAGTGAGGAAGCTTTCTTT.